This T cell receptor beta chain was recovered during a study of blood T cell repertoires in COVID-19. Across the study: Italy, Spain and the United States were the sources of the convalescent and acute COVID-19 samples. Nucleic acid was either cDNA or gDNA, and it came from T cells, B-cell-depleted T cells, or PBMCs.

In its sample, this clone was seen once. This CDR3 is 13 amino acids long. V was trimmed by 2 bases and J by 5 bases, leaving 7 bases between them. Germline CDR1 reads MGHRA; CDR2 reads YSYEKL. Methods used by the authors: It was from reference gene primer amplification that nucleated cell counts were estimated. Libraries were prepared by immunoSEQ multiplex PCR; TCRdb keeps only in-frame clonotypes and omits some of them. That table furnishes V, J and clone size, whereas the DNA furnished D and trimming. Among approximately 350,000 clones listed, roughly 90% were seen once. The specimen sequenced was peripheral blood. This chain joins TRBV4-1 and TRBJ1-5; D unclear. The TCR was taken from a middle-aged man with acute or convalescent COVID-19. Written as DNA, the CDR3 is TGCGCCAGCAGCCAATTTCAGGATCAGCCCCAGCATTTT. It codes for CASSQFQDQPQHF.